This TCR beta chain was recorded in a study of blood T cell repertoires in COVID-19. Study information: Specimens from acute and convalescent COVID-19 originated in the United States, Italy and Spain.

Source study methods: Amplification of reference gene primers was used by the study to estimate nucleated cell counts. TCRdb's table, derived via immunoSEQ multiplex PCR, lists solely in-frame clones and lacks some. That table furnishes V, J and clone size, whereas the DNA furnished D and trimming. The sample has over 150,000 clones, roughly 79% seen once. The CDR3 has 16 residues. J gave up 2 bases and V 4 bases, and 9 bases lay outside the gene matches. Germline V lookup: CDR1 SGHDT, CDR2 YYEEEE. The J gene is TRBJ2-1, the V gene TRBV5-6; 7 nucleotides align to TRBD2. The TCR comes from a woman older than 75 with COVID-19, enrolled during active disease. The sequencing input was peripheral blood. CDR3 region: CASSHLWGGAYNEQFF. DNA of the CDR3: TGTGCCAGCAGCCACCTTTGGGGGGGGGCCTACAATGAGCAGTTCTTC.